These 8 T cell receptor beta chains share one sample of origin, sequenced in a study of blood T cell repertoires in COVID-19. The data were produced by immunoSEQ multiplex PCR, yet TCRdb's version contains in-frame clones alone and is incomplete. The sample consists of about 240,000 clones, approximately 86% of them appearing once. Sample: peripheral blood. The receptor set was obtained from a man aged 55-75 years who had recovered from COVID-19.

V usage is TRBV7-9 and J usage is TRBJ2-2; D unresolved. Per the germline V gene, CDR1 is SEHNR and CDR2 is FQNEAQ (reference sequence). The V gene lost 3 bases and the J gene lost 1 base, with 12 bases spanning the gap. The CDR3 is 16 amino acids. The CDR3 spells CASSFRGRGNTGELFF. In nucleotides, the CDR3 is TGTGCCAGCAGCTTCCGAGGAAGAGGGAACACCGGGGAGCTGTTTTTT.

The chain is built from TRBV6-1 and TRBJ1-4; 7 bases are shared with TRBD1. This CDR3 has 17 residues. The trim removed 0 bases at V and 4 bases at J, leaving 8 bases unmatched. Germline CDR1 reads MNHNS; CDR2 reads SASEGT. The CDR3 region has the DNA TGTGCCAGCAGTGAAGCCCGAAGGACAGGATTTAATGAAAAACTGTTTTTT. As protein: CASSEARRTGFNEKLFF.

V gene TRBV2 combines with J gene TRBJ1-2; 7 nucleotides match TRBD1. The trim removed 4 bases at V and 2 bases at J, leaving 1 base unmatched. CDR3 size: 13 residues. Per the germline V gene, CDR1 is SNHLY and CDR2 is FYNNEI. The CDR3: CASSGTGNYGYTF. The CDR3 bases are TGTGCCAGCAGTGGGACAGGAAACTATGGCTACACCTTC.

This chain uses TRBV5-6 with TRBJ1-3; D might be TRBD1 (5 bases). The CDR3 runs 14 residues. The germline V gene has CDR1 SGHDT and CDR2 YYEEEE. Trimming took off 4 bases at V and 4 bases at J, with 12 bases between the two ends. CDR3 loop: CASSLGLPGNTIYF. The CDR3 coding sequence is TGTGCCAGCAGCCTGGGACTTCCAGGAAACACCATATATTTT.

The rearrangement links TRBV3-1 (or the pseudogene TRBV3-2) to TRBJ1-5; D uncertain. Germline-derived CDR1 and CDR2 are LGHDT and YNNKEL (reference sequence). V shed 2 bases and J shed 7 bases, with 15 bases lying between them. This CDR3 spans 15 amino acids. DNA of the CDR3: TGTGCCAGCAGCCAACGGCAGGCCGGAGGACAGCCCCAGCATTTT. Translation gives CASSQRQAGGQPQHF.

This sequence joins TRBV15 and TRBJ2-5, with 7 bases fitting TRBD2. Looked up from germline, CDR1 is LNHNV and CDR2 is YYDKDF (reference sequence). This CDR3 spans 15 amino acids. With V trimmed by 1 base and J by 5 bases, 7 bases remained unmatched. The CDR3 sequence is CATSRGRGIGETQYF. The CDR3 region has the DNA TGTGCCACCAGCAGAGGGCGGGGGATCGGGGAGACCCAGTACTTC.

The V call is TRBV20-1, the J call TRBJ1-5; the D is unclear. The CDR3 extends over 13 amino acids. Trimming removed 3 bases from V and 0 bases from J, with 6 bases in between. Looked up from germline, CDR1 is DFQATT and CDR2 is SNEGSKA (reference sequence). The CDR3 protein is CSASLYSNQPQHF. The CDR3, as DNA: TGCAGTGCTAGTTTATATAGCAATCAGCCCCAGCATTTT.

The rearrangement links TRBV30 to TRBJ2-7; tentatively, D is TRBD1 (6 bases). Germline assignment: CDR1 GTSNPN and CDR2 SVGIG (reference sequence). V shed 0 bases and J shed 0 bases, with 9 bases lying between them. The CDR3 runs 14 residues. Here the CDR3 DNA reads TGTGCCTGGAGTGTACAGGGAATCTCCTACGAGCAGTACTTC. This codes for CAWSVQGISYEQYF. Full variable domain (rest looked up from reference TRBV30 and TRBJ2-7): SQTIHQWPATLVQPVGSPLSLECTVEGTSNPNLYWYRQAAGRGLQLLFYSVGIGQISSEVPQNLSASRPQDRQFILSSKKLLLSDSGFYLCAWSVQGISYEQYFGPGTRLTVT.